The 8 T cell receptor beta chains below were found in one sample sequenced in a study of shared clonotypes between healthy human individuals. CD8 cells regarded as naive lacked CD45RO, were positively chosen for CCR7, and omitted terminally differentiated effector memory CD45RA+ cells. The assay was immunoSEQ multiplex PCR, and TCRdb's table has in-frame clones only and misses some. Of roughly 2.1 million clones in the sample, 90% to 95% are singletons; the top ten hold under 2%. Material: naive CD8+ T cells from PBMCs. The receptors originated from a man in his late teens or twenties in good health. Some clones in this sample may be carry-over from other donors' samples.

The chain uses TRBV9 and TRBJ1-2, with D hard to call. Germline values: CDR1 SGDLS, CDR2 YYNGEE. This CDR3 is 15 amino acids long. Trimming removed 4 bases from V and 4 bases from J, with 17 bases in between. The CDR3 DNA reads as TGTGCCAGCAGCCAGTACGGTACGCGGAGCTATGGCTACACCTTC. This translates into CASSQYGTRSYGYTF.

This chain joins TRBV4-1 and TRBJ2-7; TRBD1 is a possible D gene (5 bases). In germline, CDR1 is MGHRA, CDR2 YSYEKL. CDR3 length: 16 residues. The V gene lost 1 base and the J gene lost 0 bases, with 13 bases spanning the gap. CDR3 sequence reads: CASSQGVAGLSYEQYF. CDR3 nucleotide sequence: TGCGCCAGCAGCCAAGGGGTCGCAGGGCTCTCCTACGAGCAGTACTTC.

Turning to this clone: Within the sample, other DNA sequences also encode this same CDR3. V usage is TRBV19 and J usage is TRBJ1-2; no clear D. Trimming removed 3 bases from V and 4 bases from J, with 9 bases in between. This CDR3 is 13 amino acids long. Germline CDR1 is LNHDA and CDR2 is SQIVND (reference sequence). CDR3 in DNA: TGTGCCAGTAGTATTCGACCCGGCTATGGCTACACCTTC. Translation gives CASSIRPGYGYTF.

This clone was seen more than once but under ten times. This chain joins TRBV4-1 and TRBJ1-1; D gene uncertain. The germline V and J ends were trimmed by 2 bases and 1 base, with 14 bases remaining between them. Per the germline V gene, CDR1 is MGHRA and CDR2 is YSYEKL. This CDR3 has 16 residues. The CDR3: CASSQRAWNGNTEAFF. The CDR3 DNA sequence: TGCGCCAGCAGCCAAAGAGCCTGGAATGGGAACACTGAAGCTTTCTTT.

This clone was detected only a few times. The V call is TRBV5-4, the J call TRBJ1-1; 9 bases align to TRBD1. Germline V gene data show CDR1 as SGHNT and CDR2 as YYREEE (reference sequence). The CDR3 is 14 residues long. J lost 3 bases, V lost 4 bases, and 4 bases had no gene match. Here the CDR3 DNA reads TGTGCCAGCAGCCTCGACAGGGGGGACACTGAAGCTTTCTTT. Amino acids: CASSLDRGDTEAFF. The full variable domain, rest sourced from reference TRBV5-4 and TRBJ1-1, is ETGVTQSPTHLIKTRGQQVTLRCSSQSGHNTVSWYQQALGQGPQFIFQYYREEENGRGNFPPRFSGLQFPNYSSELNVNALELDDSALYLCASSLDRGDTEAFFGQGTRLTVV.

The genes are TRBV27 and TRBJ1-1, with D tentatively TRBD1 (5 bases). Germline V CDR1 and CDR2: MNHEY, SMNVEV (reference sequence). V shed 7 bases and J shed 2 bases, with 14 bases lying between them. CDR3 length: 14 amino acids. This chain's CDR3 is CASKQVAVNTEAFF. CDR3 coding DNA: TGTGCCAGCAAACAGGTAGCTGTTAACACTGAAGCTTTCTTT.

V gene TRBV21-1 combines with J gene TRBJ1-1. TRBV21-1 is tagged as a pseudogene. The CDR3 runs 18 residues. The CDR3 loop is CASSKGSPLEGRRTEAFF. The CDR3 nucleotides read TGTGCCAGCAGCAAAGGGTCGCCCCTGGAGGGGAGGAGGACTGAAGCTTTCTTT.

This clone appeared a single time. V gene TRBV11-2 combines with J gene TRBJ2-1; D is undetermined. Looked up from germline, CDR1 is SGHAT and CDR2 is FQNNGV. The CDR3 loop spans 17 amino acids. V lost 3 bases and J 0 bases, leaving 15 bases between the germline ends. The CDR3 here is CASSFPRLASSYNEQFF. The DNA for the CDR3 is TGTGCCAGCAGCTTCCCAAGACTGGCTAGCTCCTACAATGAGCAGTTCTTC.